This TCR beta chain appears in the sequencing data of a study of STAT5B mutations in CD4+ large granular lymphocyte leukemia. With respect to this clone: The sample has other DNA sequences that encode this CDR3 too.

The method was immunoSEQ multiplex PCR; TCRdb's version includes in-frame clones alone and lacks a portion of them. The data hold 30,000 to 40,000 clones, with about 91% observed a single time. Per the germline V gene, CDR1 is WSHSY and CDR2 is SAAADI. V was trimmed by 5 bases and J by 2 bases, leaving 7 bases between them. The CDR3 is 12 amino acids. This clonotype was sampled from a human donor in good health. This chain uses TRBV10-2 with TRBJ2-7, with no clear D. Sequenced input: CD4+ T cells from blood buffy coats. In DNA form, the CDR3 reads TGCGCCAGCAGTTCCTCGGCCTACGAGCAGTACTTC. Its translation: CASSSSAYEQYF.